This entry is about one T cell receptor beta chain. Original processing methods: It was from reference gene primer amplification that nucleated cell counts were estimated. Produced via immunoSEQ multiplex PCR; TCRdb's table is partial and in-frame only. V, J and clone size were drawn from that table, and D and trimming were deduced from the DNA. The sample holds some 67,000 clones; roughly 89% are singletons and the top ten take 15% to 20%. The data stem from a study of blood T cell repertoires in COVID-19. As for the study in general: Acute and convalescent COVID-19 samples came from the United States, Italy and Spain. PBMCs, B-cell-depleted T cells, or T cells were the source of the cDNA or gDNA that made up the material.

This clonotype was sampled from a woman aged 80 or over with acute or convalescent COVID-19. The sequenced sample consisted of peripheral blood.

For the CDR3, the DNA is TGCAGTGCTAGTCCCCCGGGGAGGGGTGCTTTCTTT. Encoded protein: CSASPPGRGAFF. The V and J genes are TRBV20-1 and TRBJ1-1; tentatively, D is TRBD1 (5 bases). The CDR3 consists of 12 residues. V was trimmed by 3 bases and J by 11 bases, leaving 16 bases between them. Germline CDR1 and CDR2: DFQATT and SNEGSKA (reference sequence).